The clone carrying this T cell receptor beta chain was observed a few times. Its specificity is not known. Sequencing of the DNA from cultured CD4+ T cells was carried out with the Oncomine TCR Beta short-read assay. Via MiXCR, TCRdb re-called the PCR reads, giving one row per CDR3 protein. Of under 25,000 distinct CDR3 sequences in the sample, 35% to 55% were seen once. The sample comes from a study of vaccination and CD4 T cells after COVID-19. Study overall: Convalescent patients had positive nasal swab PCR results for SARS-CoV-2. Disease was mild in roughly 10 and severe in one. The convalescent group had six males, four females, seven Caucasians, two Asians, one multiracial. Cells received overlapping spike peptides from SARS-CoV-2, HCoV-NL63, HCoV-OC43 and HCoV-229E as stimulation. Researchers treated control cultures with a CEFX pool, an HIV-1 Nef pool, or no peptide.

Described treatment: approximately 9-day PBMC culture with coronavirus spike peptide pools or control peptides (ViraFEST assay). This clonotype was obtained from a human donor who had recovered from COVID-19. Sequenced here: CD4+ T cells from blood, cultured in vitro, sampled after SARS-CoV-2 vaccination.

CDR3 nucleotide sequence: TGTGCCACCAGTGACCACGGGACAGGGGTTGATACGCAGTATTTT. As protein: CATSDHGTGVDTQYF. The chain carries TRBV24-1 and TRBJ2-3; 10 nucleotides align to TRBD1. This CDR3 contains 15 residues. Germline lookup yields CDR1 KGHDR and CDR2 SFDVKD. The junction had 6 bases not matched to a gene; V was cut back by 4 bases and J by 6 bases.